One sample yielded the 29 T cell receptor beta chains listed below, sequenced in a study of neurological immune-mediated disorders. TCRdb independently ran MiXCR on the 5' RACE reads; one entry per CDR3 protein. Of 60,000 to 80,000 distinct CDR3 sequences listed, around 4.8% were seen once; the top ten hold around 3.5%. Specimen: PBMCs. These receptors came from a woman aged 45 to 65 with multiple sclerosis.

This clonotype has more than one count but fewer than ten. One junction end disagrees with the germline gene, perhaps due to a read error. This chain uses TRBV20-1 with TRBJ1-6; D is unclear. The CDR3 has 13 residues. In germline, CDR1 is DFQATT, CDR2 SNEGSKA (reference sequence). The CDR3, as DNA: TGCAGTGCTAGAGATCTCGACGGTAATCCCCTCAACTTT. It is translated as CSARDLDGNPLNF.

CDR3 in DNA: TGTGCCAGCAGCCTCGGACAGGGGGCAACGAATTCACCCCTCCACTTT. It yields the protein CASSLGQGATNSPLHF. V is TRBV5-5 and J is TRBJ1-6; 11 bases line up with TRBD1. The trim removed 4 bases at V and 7 bases at J, leaving 7 bases unmatched. This CDR3 spans 16 amino acids. CDR1 SGHKS and CDR2 YYEKEE come from the germline V gene (reference sequence).

This clonotype was seen ten or more times. The rearrangement joins TRBV5-1 to TRBJ2-5, with D perhaps matching TRBD1 or TRBD2 (5 bases each). Germline CDR1 reads SGHRS; CDR2 reads YFSETQ. V lost 4 bases, J lost 3 bases, and 13 bases lay in between. The CDR3 is made up of 14 amino acids. The CDR3 protein is CASSAGTVKETQYF. The CDR3 DNA follows: TGCGCCAGCAGCGCCGGGACCGTTAAAGAGACCCAGTACTTC. The full variable domain, with the rest looked up from reference TRBV5-1 and TRBJ2-5, is KAGVTQTPRYLIKTRGQQVTLSCSPISGHRSVSWYQQTPGQGLQFLFEYFSETQRNKGNFPGRFSGRQFSNSRSEMNVSTLELGDSALYLCASSAGTVKETQYFGPGTRLLVL.

This clonotype showed up many times. The V and J genes are TRBV20-1 and TRBJ1-1; D gene ambiguous. Trimming stripped 6 bases from V and 0 bases from J, with 8 bases between. Germline values: CDR1 DFQATT, CDR2 SNEGSKA (reference sequence). CDR3 size: 12 residues. CDR3 sequence reads: CSATKMNTEAFF. The CDR3 region has the DNA TGCAGTGCGACCAAAATGAACACTGAAGCTTTCTTT.

This clonotype was seen many times. The genes are TRBV3-1 and TRBJ1-2, with D perhaps matching TRBD1 (5 bases). Trimming took off 3 bases at V and 8 bases at J, with 16 bases between the two ends. Per germline, CDR1 LGHDT and CDR2 YNNKEL (reference sequence). This CDR3 has 14 residues. CDR3 nucleotide sequence: TGTGCCAGCAGCCACCGACAGATCCCGCGAGGCTACACCTTC. Amino acid sequence: CASSHRQIPRGYTF.

This clonotype appeared many times. The chain has TRBV5-1 and TRBJ1-2, with D unresolved. This CDR3 contains 13 residues. V gave up 1 base and J gave up 9 bases, with 13 bases separating them. Germline V lookup: CDR1 SGHRS, CDR2 YFSETQ. CDR3 residues: CASSLTVLDRYTF. In nucleotides, the CDR3 is TGCGCCAGCAGCTTGACCGTTCTCGATCGCTACACCTTC.

About this clonotype itself: A much larger clone lies one base from this, so it may be a read error. The V and J genes are TRBV20-1 and TRBJ1-2, with D uncertain. Germline V gene lookup returns CDR1 DFQATT and CDR2 SNEGSKA (reference sequence). There are 13 residues in the CDR3. The CDR3 nucleotides are TGCAATGCTATTGTCGAGACCGGCTATGGCTACACCTTC. Protein product: CNAIVETGYGYTF.

On this clonotype itself: Sequence at one end of the junction differs from germline and may be a read error. V usage is TRBV3-1 and J usage is TRBJ2-6, with D possibly called TRBD1 or TRBD2 (5 bases each). Germline lookup yields CDR1 LGHDT and CDR2 YNNKEL (reference sequence). This CDR3 comprises 16 residues. CDR3 bases: TGTGCCAGCAGCCTGAGGGTGAGGAGTGGGGCCAAAGTCCTGACTTTC. It translates to CASSLRVRSGAKVLTF.

This clonotype was counted between two and nine times. The rearrangement uses TRBV19 and TRBJ2-3; D is possibly TRBD1 (5 bases). Between the trimmed V and J ends, which lost 2 bases and 2 bases, there was a span of 8 bases. The V gene's germline CDR1 is LNHDA and CDR2 SQIVND (reference sequence). The CDR3 consists of 14 residues. The CDR3 region has the DNA TGTGCCAGTAGTATACAGGGCGCCACAGATACGCAGTATTTT. Its protein product is CASSIQGATDTQYF.

In this sample, this clonotype turned up many times. DNA for the CDR3: TGTGCCAGCAGCTCCGAGGGCGACAGTCCCTACAATGAGCAGTTCTTC. Amino acid sequence: CASSSEGDSPYNEQFF. The rearrangement links TRBV7-9 to TRBJ2-1; TRBD1 or TRBD2 may be the D gene (5 bases each). Germline lookup yields CDR1 SEHNR and CDR2 FQNEAQ (reference sequence). The ends were cut back, 4 bases at V and 2 bases at J, with 15 bases in the middle. This CDR3 has 16 residues.

As concerns this clonotype: The junction differs from germline at one of its ends, possibly a read error. The chain couples TRBV7-8 to TRBJ2-2, with 8 nucleotides matching TRBD2. The CDR3 length is 17 residues. The germline V gene has CDR1 SGHVS and CDR2 FQNEAQ. The DNA of the CDR3 is TGTGCCAGCAGCTCCATCAGACCGGGACTAGTTCCCGGGGAGTTGTTTTTT. It yields the protein CASSSIRPGLVPGELFF.

This clonotype was detected many times. The chain links TRBV27 to TRBJ1-6, with 7 bases fitting TRBD1. Germline CDR1 reads MNHEY; CDR2 reads SMNVEV (reference sequence). The CDR3 extends over 15 amino acids. Losses at the gene ends were 4 bases for V and 4 bases for J; bases not matched to a gene: 4. CDR3 in amino acids: CASSSRGQYNSPLHF. The CDR3 coding sequence is TGTGCCAGCAGTTCCCGGGGACAGTATAATTCACCCCTCCACTTT.

This clonotype has a count of ten or more. This chain links TRBV7-9 with TRBJ1-1; perhaps TRBD1 as D (5 bases). This CDR3 is 14 amino acids long. The V and J ends lost 10 bases and 4 bases respectively, with 19 bases between them. In germline, CDR1 is SEHNR, CDR2 FQNEAQ (reference sequence). The CDR3 DNA reads as TGTGCCACCCTTCGAAGGGGCCTTGGCACTGAAGCTTTCTTT. Translation: CATLRRGLGTEAFF.

This clonotype was observed at least ten times. The chain links TRBV4-2 to TRBJ2-3; the D is unclear. Trimming removed 8 bases at V and 0 bases at J, with 15 bases between. Germline V gives CDR1 LGHNA, CDR2 YNFKEQ. The CDR3 contains 15 residues. CDR3 bases: TGTGCCAGCGCCATAGACGACGCTAGCACAGATACGCAGTATTTT. Residues: CASAIDDASTDTQYF.

Comments on this clonotype: Since a much larger clone is just one base distant, this may be a read error. This sequence joins TRBV3-1 and TRBJ2-1; 7 bases agree with TRBD2. Trimming took 5 bases from V and 10 from J; bases not matched to a gene: 14. CDR1 LGHDT and CDR2 YNNKEL come from the germline V gene (reference sequence). The CDR3 sequence is 15 residues long. The CDR3 region is CASSTAGGTKGEQFF. The CDR3 DNA reads TGTGCCAGCAGCACTGCCGGGGGGACGAAGGGGGAGCAGTTCTTC.

Many counts were recorded for this clonotype. The CDR3 nucleotides read TGCTTGAGCCAGGGGCCTACAGATACGCAGTATTTT. Its protein product is CLSQGPTDTQYF. The chain links TRBV20-1 to TRBJ2-3, with a tentative D call TRBD1 (6 bases). The CDR3 is 12 amino acids. Germline loops: CDR1 DFQATT, CDR2 SNEGSKA (reference sequence).

This clonotype appeared many times. The rearrangement joins TRBV24-1 to TRBJ2-2, with D perhaps TRBD1 or TRBD2 (5 bases each). Germline CDR1 is KGHDR and CDR2 is SFDVKD. CDR3 length equals 17 residues. V was pared by 5 bases and J by 0 bases, with 15 bases between. The CDR3 DNA is TGTGCCACCAGTGGTGGCCCGGGACGCTCGAACACCGGGGAGCTGTTTTTT. This encodes CATSGGPGRSNTGELFF.

This clonotype was detected ten times or more. At one of its ends the junction is not consistent with the germline gene, which may arise from a read error. This chain links TRBV7-7 with TRBJ2-5; TRBD1 agrees at 7 bases. CDR3 length: 14 amino acids. CDR1 and CDR2 (germline): SSHAT, FNYEAQ (reference sequence). CDR3 sequence (DNA): TGTGCTAGCAGCCGTGGGACAGACCAAGAGACCCAGTACTTC. Translated, it gives CASSRGTDQETQYF. The full variable domain, its missing parts supplied by reference TRBV7-7 and TRBJ2-5, is GAGVSQSPRYKVTKRGQDVTLRCDPISSHATLYWYQQALGQGPEFLTYFNYEAQPDKSGLPSDRFSAERPEGSISTLTIQRTEQRDSAMYRCASSRGTDQETQYFGPGTRLLVL.

About this clonotype itself: A much larger clone lies a single base off, so this may be a read error. The rearrangement joins TRBV6-6 to TRBJ2-3; a weak D match, TRBD1 (5 bases). Germline-derived CDR1 and CDR2 are MNHNY and SVGAGI (reference sequence). Trimming left V 2 bases short and J 2 bases short, with 11 bases between. The length of the CDR3 is 15 residues. Here the CDR3 DNA reads TGTGCCAGCAGTTACGGGGCCCCTTCCACAGATACGCAGTATTTT. Amino acids: CASSYGAPSTDTQYF.

This clonotype was seen a handful of times. The chain uses TRBV7-3 and TRBJ2-2, with D perhaps TRBD1 or TRBD2 (5 bases each). Trimming shortened V by 5 bases and J by 4 bases, and 11 bases separated the two germline ends. CDR1 and CDR2 (germline): SGHTA, FQGTGA. CDR3 length: 14 amino acids. CDR3 residues: CASSQGPATGELFF. The CDR3 DNA sequence: TGTGCCAGCAGCCAGGGACCCGCCACCGGGGAGCTGTTTTTT.

This chain joins TRBV5-1 and TRBJ1-4; tentative D call: TRBD1 (5 bases). CDR3 length: 13 residues. V was shortened by 5 bases and J by 6 bases, with 11 bases between the two germline ends. Germline values: CDR1 SGHRS, CDR2 YFSETQ. The DNA for the CDR3 is TGCGCCAGCAGAGGGGACGGATATGAAAAACTGTTTTTT. This codes for CASRGDGYEKLFF.

This clonotype was found a few times. The chain combines TRBV18 with TRBJ1-1; D gene uncertain. The CDR3 sequence is 13 residues long. Trimming left V 0 bases short and J 0 bases short, with 2 bases between. The V gene's germline CDR1 is KGHSH and CDR2 LQKENI. CDR3 amino acids: CASSPPLNTEAFF. The DNA for the CDR3 is TGTGCCAGCTCACCACCCCTGAACACTGAAGCTTTCTTT.

The sample holds many counts of this clonotype. This chain joins TRBV4-2 and TRBJ2-1; D is unclear. Germline CDR1 and CDR2: LGHNA and YNFKEQ. The CDR3 contains 13 residues. V gave up 1 base and J gave up 7 bases, with 8 bases separating them. CDR3 nucleotide sequence: TGTGCCAGCAGCCAAGCCCGCTTAAATGAGCAGTTCTTC. Its translation: CASSQARLNEQFF.

Ten or more counts support this clonotype. The chain carries TRBV29-1 and TRBJ1-3; D gene uncertain. The germline V gene encodes CDR1 SQVTM and CDR2 ANQGSEA. Trimming stripped 7 bases from V and 0 bases from J, with 10 bases between. This CDR3 contains 13 residues. CDR3 in amino acids: CSARPDSGNTIYF. For the CDR3, the DNA is TGCAGCGCCCGACCGGACTCTGGAAACACCATATATTTT.

This clonotype was seen repeatedly, ten times or more. V is TRBV7-2 and J is TRBJ2-2; D is ambiguous. This CDR3 region has 13 residues. Germline assignment: CDR1 SGHTA and CDR2 FQGNSA. With 4 bases removed from V and 8 bases from J, the gap between germline ends came to 11 bases. The CDR3, as DNA: TGTGCCAGCAGCTCGAATAGTGCGGGGGAGCTGTTTTTT. The encoded protein is CASSSNSAGELFF.

This clonotype was detected ten times or more. The rearrangement joins TRBV15 to TRBJ2-1, with 7 bases that match TRBD2. The CDR3 runs to 16 residues. The V gene end was trimmed by 1 base and the J gene end by 0 bases; junction bases not matched to a gene: 3. Germline assignment: CDR1 LNHNV and CDR2 YYDKDF (reference sequence). CDR3: CATSRGAGNSYNEQFF. The CDR3 region has the DNA TGTGCCACCAGCAGAGGAGCGGGGAACTCCTACAATGAGCAGTTCTTC.

This clonotype was seen at least ten times. The rearrangement joins TRBV20-1 to TRBJ1-6; maybe TRBD1 (6 bases). The V and J ends lost 3 bases and 7 bases respectively, with 19 bases between them. Germline CDR1 DFQATT, CDR2 SNEGSKA (reference sequence). The CDR3 length is 16 residues. Here the CDR3 DNA reads TGCAGTGCTAGGAACTCCGGGACATCTCCGAATTCACCCCTCCACTTT. Encoded protein: CSARNSGTSPNSPLHF.

This clonotype has ten or more counts. This chain connects TRBV4-2 to TRBJ2-1; D not certain. The CDR3 length is 13 residues. V dropped 1 base and J dropped 3 bases, with 4 bases sitting between them. The V gene's germline CDR1 is LGHNA and CDR2 YNFKEQ. The CDR3 nucleotides are TGTGCCAGCAGCCAAGCAAGCTACAATGAGCAGTTCTTC. Amino acids: CASSQASYNEQFF.

The sample holds many counts of this clonotype. The rearrangement links TRBV11-2 to TRBJ1-2; D may be TRBD1 (5 bases). Trimming pared 2 bases from V and 8 bases from J, leaving 21 bases between. CDR1 and CDR2 from the germline V gene are SGHAT and FQNNGV. CDR3 length: 16 residues. The CDR3 nucleotides read TGTGCCAGCAGCTTACCGGGACCAAAATCACCCCGGGGCTACACCTTC. It yields the protein CASSLPGPKSPRGYTF.